The 12 T cell receptor beta chains in this list originate from one sample, sequenced in a study of shared clonotypes between healthy human individuals. Sequenced by immunoSEQ multiplex PCR; TCRdb stores in-frame clones only, minus some. The sample lists some 1,100,000 clones; roughly 74% were seen once. Input material: memory CD4+ T cells from PBMCs. As to subset: CD45RA-negative fraction. These receptors were obtained from a man younger than 35 in good health. Some clones in this sample may be carry-over from other donors' samples.

V gene TRBV6-1 combines with J gene TRBJ2-1, with 8 positions matching TRBD2. Germline V gene data show CDR1 as MNHNS and CDR2 as SASEGT. Trimming took 7 bases from V and 12 from J; bases not matched to a gene: 14. This CDR3 is built from 14 residues. CDR3 amino acids: CASTRSGTGEGQFF. CDR3 bases: TGTGCCAGCACCCGTAGCGGGACCGGGGAAGGGCAGTTCTTC.

In DNA, the CDR3 is TGTGCCATCAGTGAAGGGCGGGAGGGCCGGTACGAGCAGTACTTC. Translation gives CAISEGREGRYEQYF. The J gene is TRBJ2-7, the V gene TRBV10-3; 9 positions match TRBD2. This CDR3 contains 15 residues. CDR1 is ENHRY and CDR2 is SYGVKD in the germline V gene. With V trimmed by 3 bases and J by 4 bases, 7 bases remained unmatched.

The chain recombines TRBV7-2 with TRBJ1-2, with unresolved D. CDR1 and CDR2 from the germline V gene are SGHTA and FQGNSA. The CDR3 runs to 13 residues. V lost 1 base to trimming and J lost 8 bases, with 11 bases between them. This CDR3 reads CASSLVDGEGYTF. CDR3 nucleotide sequence: TGTGCCAGCAGCTTAGTTGACGGGGAAGGCTACACCTTC.

The chain uses TRBV4-1 and TRBJ2-3, with TRBD2 matching over 10 bases. V lost 2 bases to trimming and J lost 7 bases; unmatched junction nucleotides: 9. CDR1 is MGHRA and CDR2 is YSYEKL in the germline V gene. The CDR3 has 16 residues. The CDR3 loop reads CASSQTGAGGGNTQYF. CDR3 nucleotides: TGCGCCAGCAGCCAAACAGGAGCGGGAGGGGGGAATACGCAGTATTTT.

The count of this clone is one. The rearrangement joins TRBV5-6 to TRBJ2-1; D is undetermined. The CDR3 is 13 residues long. V lost 0 bases and J lost 2, with 3 bases in between. Germline assignment: CDR1 SGHDT and CDR2 YYEEEE. CDR3 residues: CASSLVTYNEQFF. CDR3 DNA: TGTGCCAGCAGCTTGGTGACCTACAATGAGCAGTTCTTC.

J is TRBJ1-3 and V is TRBV6-1, with D hard to call. V was cut by 2 bases and J by 0 bases, with 11 bases left in between. Germline V CDR1 and CDR2: MNHNS, SASEGT. There are 16 residues in the CDR3. The CDR3 region is CASSEQPQTSGNTIYF. CDR3 DNA: TGTGCCAGCAGTGAACAGCCCCAAACCTCTGGAAACACCATATATTTT.

The chain combines TRBV7-8 with TRBJ2-7; TRBD2 is a possible D gene (6 bases). Trimming stripped 3 bases from V and 5 bases from J, with 14 bases between. Germline values: CDR1 SGHVS, CDR2 FQNEAQ. The CDR3 length is 14 residues. CDR3 sequence: CASSLTGEGHEQYF. CDR3 bases: TGTGCCAGCAGCTTGACGGGAGAGGGCCACGAGCAGTACTTC.

This rearrangement joins TRBV5-1 to TRBJ2-1; the match to TRBD2 covers 11 bases. CDR1 is SGHRS, CDR2 YFSETQ, per germline. The CDR3 sequence is 17 residues long. Trimming at V came to 3 bases and at J to 0 bases, leaving 5 bases not matched to a gene. CDR3 loop: CASSSTSGSPSYNEQFF. The CDR3 DNA reads as TGCGCCAGCAGCTCCACTAGCGGGAGCCCCTCCTACAATGAGCAGTTCTTC.

This clone was found once. This sequence joins TRBV28 and TRBJ2-7, with D possibly matching TRBD1 (6 bases). V lost 7 bases and J lost 2, with 12 bases in between. In germline, CDR1 is MDHEN, CDR2 SYDVKM. The CDR3 has 13 residues. The CDR3 bases are TGTGCCAGCACCGCGACAGGCCCCTACGAGCAGTACTTC. Its translation: CASTATGPYEQYF.

A few counts support this clone. Other DNA sequences of this sample code for an identical CDR3. The chain couples TRBV5-1 to TRBJ1-3, with D unresolved. Germline CDR1 and CDR2: SGHRS and YFSETQ. V dropped 0 bases and J dropped 0 bases, with 4 bases sitting between them. The CDR3 is made up of 14 amino acids. The CDR3 nucleotides are TGCGCCAGCAGCTTGGGCCTCTCTGGAAACACCATATATTTT. Amino acids: CASSLGLSGNTIYF.

The chain couples TRBV18 to TRBJ2-5; D tentatively fits TRBD1 or TRBD2 (6 bases each). The CDR3 has 15 amino acids. Trimming pared 0 bases from V and 6 bases from J, leaving 14 bases between. Germline loops: CDR1 KGHSH, CDR2 LQKENI. The CDR3 loop is CASSPPMGGAKTQYF. CDR3 in DNA: TGTGCCAGCTCACCACCTATGGGGGGCGCGAAGACCCAGTACTTC.

The V gene is TRBV6-1, the J gene TRBJ1-1, with 7 bases identical to TRBD1. Germline-derived CDR1 and CDR2 are MNHNS and SASEGT. The V and J ends lost 2 bases and 2 bases, in that order; junction bases with no gene match: 8. There are 16 residues in the CDR3. CDR3 region: CASSEYGGTVNTEAFF. The CDR3 region has the DNA TGTGCCAGCAGTGAATATGGGGGGACAGTCAACACTGAAGCTTTCTTT.